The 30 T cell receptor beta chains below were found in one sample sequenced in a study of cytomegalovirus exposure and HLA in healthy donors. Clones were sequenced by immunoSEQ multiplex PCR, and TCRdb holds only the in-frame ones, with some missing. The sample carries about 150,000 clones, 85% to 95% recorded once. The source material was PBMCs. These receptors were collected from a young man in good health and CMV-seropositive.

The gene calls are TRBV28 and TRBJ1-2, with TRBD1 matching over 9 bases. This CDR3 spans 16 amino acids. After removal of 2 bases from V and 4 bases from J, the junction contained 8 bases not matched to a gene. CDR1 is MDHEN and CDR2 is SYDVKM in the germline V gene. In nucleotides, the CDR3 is TGTGCCAGCAGTTTACGGGCGGGACAGGGCGTCTATGGCTACACCTTC. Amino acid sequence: CASSLRAGQGVYGYTF.

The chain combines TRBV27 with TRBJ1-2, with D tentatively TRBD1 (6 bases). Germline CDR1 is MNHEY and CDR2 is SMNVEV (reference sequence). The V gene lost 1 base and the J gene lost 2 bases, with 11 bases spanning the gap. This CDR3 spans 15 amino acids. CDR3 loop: CASSLYSGTNYGYTF. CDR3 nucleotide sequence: TGTGCCAGCAGTTTATACTCAGGGACAAACTATGGCTACACCTTC.

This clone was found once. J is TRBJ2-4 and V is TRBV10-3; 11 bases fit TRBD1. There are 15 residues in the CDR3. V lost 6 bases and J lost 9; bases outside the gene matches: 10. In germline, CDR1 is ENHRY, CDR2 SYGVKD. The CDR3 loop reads CAISLGQGVASIQYF. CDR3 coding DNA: TGTGCCATCAGCCTGGGACAGGGGGTCGCTAGCATTCAGTACTTC.

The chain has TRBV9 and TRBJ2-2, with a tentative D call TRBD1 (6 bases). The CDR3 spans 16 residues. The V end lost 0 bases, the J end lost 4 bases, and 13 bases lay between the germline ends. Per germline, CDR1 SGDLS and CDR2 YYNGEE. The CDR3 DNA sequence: TGTGCCAGCAGCGTAGGGACAGACTGGGCCACCGGGGAGCTGTTTTTT. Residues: CASSVGTDWATGELFF. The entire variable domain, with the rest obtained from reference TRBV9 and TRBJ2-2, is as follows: DSGVTQTPKHLITATGQRVTLRCSPRSGDLSVYWYQQSLDQGLQFLIQYYNGEERAKGNILERFSAQQFPDLHSELNLSSLELGDSALYFCASSVGTDWATGELFFGEGSRLTVL.

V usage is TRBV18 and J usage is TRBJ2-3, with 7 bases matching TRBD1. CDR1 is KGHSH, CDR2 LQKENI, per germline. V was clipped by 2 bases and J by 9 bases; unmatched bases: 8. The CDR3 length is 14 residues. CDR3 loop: CASSPRNTGDTQYF. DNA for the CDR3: TGTGCCAGCTCACCAAGGAACACAGGGGACACGCAGTATTTT.

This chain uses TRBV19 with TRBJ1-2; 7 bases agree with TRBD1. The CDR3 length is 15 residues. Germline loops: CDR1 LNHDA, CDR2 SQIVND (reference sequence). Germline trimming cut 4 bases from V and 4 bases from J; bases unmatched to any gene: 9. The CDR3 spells CASSTSWTGGYGYTF. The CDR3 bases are TGTGCCAGTAGTACTTCTTGGACAGGAGGCTATGGCTACACCTTC.

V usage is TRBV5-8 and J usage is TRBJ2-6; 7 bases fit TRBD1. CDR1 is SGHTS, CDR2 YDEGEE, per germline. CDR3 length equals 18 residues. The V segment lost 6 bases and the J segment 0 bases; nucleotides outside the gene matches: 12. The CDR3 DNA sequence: TGTGCCAGCACCACTCCCGGGACAGCCAGCTCTGGGGCCAACGTCCTGACTTTC. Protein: CASTTPGTASSGANVLTF. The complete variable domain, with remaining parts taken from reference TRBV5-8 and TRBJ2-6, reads EAGVTQSPTHLIKTRGQQATLRCSPISGHTSVYWYQQALGLGLQFLLWYDEGEERNRGNFPPRFSGRQFPNYSSELNVNALELEDSALYLCASTTPGTASSGANVLTFGAGSRLTVL.

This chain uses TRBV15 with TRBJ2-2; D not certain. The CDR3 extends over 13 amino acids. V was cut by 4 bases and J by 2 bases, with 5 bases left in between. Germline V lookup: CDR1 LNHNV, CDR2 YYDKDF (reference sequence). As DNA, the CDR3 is TGTGCCACCAGCATGAGAAACACCGGGGAGCTGTTTTTT. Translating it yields CATSMRNTGELFF.

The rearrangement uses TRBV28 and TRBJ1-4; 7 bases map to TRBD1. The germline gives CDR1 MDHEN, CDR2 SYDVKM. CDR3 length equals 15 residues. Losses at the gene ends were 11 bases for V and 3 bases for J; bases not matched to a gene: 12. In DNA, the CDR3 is TGTGCCGTCACCCGGCAGGGGGGCCCTAATGAAAAACTGTTTTTT. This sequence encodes CAVTRQGGPNEKLFF.

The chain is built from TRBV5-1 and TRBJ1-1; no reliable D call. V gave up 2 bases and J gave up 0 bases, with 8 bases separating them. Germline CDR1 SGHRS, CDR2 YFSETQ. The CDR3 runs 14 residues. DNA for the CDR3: TGCGCCAGCAGCTTAAACAGCATGAACACTGAAGCTTTCTTT. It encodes CASSLNSMNTEAFF.

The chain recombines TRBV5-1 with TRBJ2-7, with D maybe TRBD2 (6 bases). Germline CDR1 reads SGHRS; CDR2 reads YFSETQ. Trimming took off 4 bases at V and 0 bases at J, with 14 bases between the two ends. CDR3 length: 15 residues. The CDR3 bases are TGCGCCAGCAGCCTCGGGAGTAGATCCTCCTACGAGCAGTACTTC. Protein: CASSLGSRSSYEQYF.

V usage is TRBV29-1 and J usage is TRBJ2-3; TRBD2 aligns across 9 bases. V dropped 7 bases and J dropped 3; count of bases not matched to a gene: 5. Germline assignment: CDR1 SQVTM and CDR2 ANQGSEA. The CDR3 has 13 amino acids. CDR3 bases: TGCAGCGCCCTGGGACTAGCAACAGATACGCAGTATTTT. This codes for CSALGLATDTQYF.

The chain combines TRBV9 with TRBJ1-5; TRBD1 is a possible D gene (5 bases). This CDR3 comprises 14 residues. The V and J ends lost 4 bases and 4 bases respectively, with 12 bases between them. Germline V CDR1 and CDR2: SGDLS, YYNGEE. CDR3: CASSPDSQNQPQHF. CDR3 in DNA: TGTGCCAGCAGCCCAGACAGCCAGAATCAGCCCCAGCATTTT.

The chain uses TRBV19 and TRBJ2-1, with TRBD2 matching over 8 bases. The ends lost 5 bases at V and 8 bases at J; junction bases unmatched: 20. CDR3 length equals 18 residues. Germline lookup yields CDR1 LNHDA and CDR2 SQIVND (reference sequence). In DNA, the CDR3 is TGTGCCAGTAGTGCCTCACTTGGGAAGCGGGAGAGGTGGGATGAGCAGTTCTTC. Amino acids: CASSASLGKRERWDEQFF.

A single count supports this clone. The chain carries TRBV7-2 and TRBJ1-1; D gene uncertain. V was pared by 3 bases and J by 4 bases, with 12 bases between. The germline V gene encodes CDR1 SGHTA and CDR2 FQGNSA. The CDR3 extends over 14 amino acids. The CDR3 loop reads CASSFGRLGTEAFF. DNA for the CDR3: TGTGCCAGCAGCTTCGGGAGGCTTGGCACTGAAGCTTTCTTT. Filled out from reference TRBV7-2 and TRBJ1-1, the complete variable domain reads GAGVSQSPSNKVTEKGKDVELRCDPISGHTALYWYRQSLGQGLEFLIYFQGNSAPDKSGLPSDRFSAERTGGSVSTLTIQRTQQEDSAVYLCASSFGRLGTEAFFGQGTRLTVV.

Here the CDR3 reads CASSLVNGRGQGYTF. The CDR3 coding sequence is TGTGCCAGCAGCTTAGTAAATGGCAGGGGCCAAGGCTACACCTTC. This chain joins TRBV13 and TRBJ1-2; tentatively, D is TRBD1 (6 bases). This CDR3 is 15 amino acids long. Trimming pared 1 base from V and 8 bases from J, leaving 17 bases between. Germline V gives CDR1 PRHDT, CDR2 FYEKMQ (reference sequence).

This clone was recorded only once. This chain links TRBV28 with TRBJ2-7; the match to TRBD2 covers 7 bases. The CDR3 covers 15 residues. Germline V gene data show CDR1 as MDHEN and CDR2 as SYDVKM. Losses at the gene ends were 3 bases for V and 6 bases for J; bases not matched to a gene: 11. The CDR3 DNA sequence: TGTGCCAGCAGTTTGGGGGGAGGGACCCCCCGCGAGCAGTACTTC. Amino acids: CASSLGGGTPREQYF.

CDR3 in amino acids: CASSLDPAGYEQYF. The CDR3 region has the DNA TGTGCCAGCAGCTTAGATCCAGCGGGCTACGAGCAGTACTTC. V is TRBV11-2 and J is TRBJ2-7, with a possible D match to TRBD2 (6 bases). Trimming took 0 bases from V and 3 from J, leaving 9 bases between them. Germline CDR1 and CDR2: SGHAT and FQNNGV. The length of the CDR3 is 14 residues.

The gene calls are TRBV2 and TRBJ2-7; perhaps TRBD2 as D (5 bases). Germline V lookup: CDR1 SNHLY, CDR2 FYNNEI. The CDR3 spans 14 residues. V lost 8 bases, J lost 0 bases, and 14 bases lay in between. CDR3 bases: TGTGCCAGCCGTTCTTTTCGGGACTCCTACGAGCAGTACTTC. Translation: CASRSFRDSYEQYF.

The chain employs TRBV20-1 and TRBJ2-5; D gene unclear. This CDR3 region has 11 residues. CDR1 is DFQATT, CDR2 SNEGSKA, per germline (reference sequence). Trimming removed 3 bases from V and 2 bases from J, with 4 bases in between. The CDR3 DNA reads TGCAGTGCTAGTCATCAAGAGACCCAGTACTTC. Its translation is CSASHQETQYF.

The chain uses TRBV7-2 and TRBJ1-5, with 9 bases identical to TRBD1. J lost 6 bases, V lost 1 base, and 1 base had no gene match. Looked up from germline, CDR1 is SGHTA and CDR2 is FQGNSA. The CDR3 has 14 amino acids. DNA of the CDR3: TGTGCCAGCAGCTTAGGGACAGGGGCTCAGCCCCAGCATTTT. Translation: CASSLGTGAQPQHF.

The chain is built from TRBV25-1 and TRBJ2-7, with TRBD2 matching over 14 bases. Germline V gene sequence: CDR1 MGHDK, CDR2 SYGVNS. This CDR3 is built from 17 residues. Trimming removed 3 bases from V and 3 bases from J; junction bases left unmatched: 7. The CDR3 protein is CASSEGLAGVKRYEQYF. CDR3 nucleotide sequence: TGTGCCAGCAGTGAGGGACTAGCGGGAGTAAAGCGCTACGAGCAGTACTTC.

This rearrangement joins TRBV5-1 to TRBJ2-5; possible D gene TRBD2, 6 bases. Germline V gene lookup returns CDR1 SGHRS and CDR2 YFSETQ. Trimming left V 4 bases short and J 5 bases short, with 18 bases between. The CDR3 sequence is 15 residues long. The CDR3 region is CASSPQGIGRETQYF. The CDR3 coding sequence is TGCGCCAGCAGCCCGCAGGGAATAGGGAGGGAGACCCAGTACTTC. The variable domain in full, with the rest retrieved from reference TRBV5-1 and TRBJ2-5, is KAGVTQTPRYLIKTRGQQVTLSCSPISGHRSVSWYQQTPGQGLQFLFEYFSETQRNKGNFPGRFSGRQFSNSRSEMNVSTLELGDSALYLCASSPQGIGRETQYFGPGTRLLVL.

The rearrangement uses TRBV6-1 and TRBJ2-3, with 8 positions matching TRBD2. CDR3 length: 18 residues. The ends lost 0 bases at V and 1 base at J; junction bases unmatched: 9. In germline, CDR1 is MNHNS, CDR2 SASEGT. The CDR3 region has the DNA TGTGCCAGCAGTGAAGCCGCAAGTACTAGCGGAGGCACAGATACGCAGTATTTT. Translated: CASSEAASTSGGTDTQYF.

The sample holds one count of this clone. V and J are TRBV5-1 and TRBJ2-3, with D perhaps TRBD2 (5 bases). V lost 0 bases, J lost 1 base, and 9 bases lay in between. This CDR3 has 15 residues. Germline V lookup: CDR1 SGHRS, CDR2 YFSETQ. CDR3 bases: TGCGCCAGCAGCTTGGGGGAGCTCGGCACAGATACGCAGTATTTT. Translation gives CASSLGELGTDTQYF.

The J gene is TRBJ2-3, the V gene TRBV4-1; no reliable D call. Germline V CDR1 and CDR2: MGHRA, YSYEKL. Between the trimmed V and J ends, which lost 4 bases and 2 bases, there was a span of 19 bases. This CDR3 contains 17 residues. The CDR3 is CASSPHEDTAFTDTQYF. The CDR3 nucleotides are TGCGCCAGCAGCCCACACGAAGACACCGCCTTCACAGATACGCAGTATTTT.

The CDR3 DNA is TGTGCCAGCAGCTTGGGGACAGGGTACGGGGAGACCCAGTACTTC. It specifies CASSLGTGYGETQYF. The rearrangement uses TRBV5-4 and TRBJ2-5; TRBD1 agrees at 8 bases. Germline CDR1 reads SGHNT; CDR2 reads YYREEE (reference sequence). V shed 0 bases and J 5 bases; nucleotides not matched to a gene: 6. The CDR3 has 15 amino acids. The entire variable domain, with the rest obtained from reference TRBV5-4 and TRBJ2-5, is as follows: ETGVTQSPTHLIKTRGQQVTLRCSSQSGHNTVSWYQQALGQGPQFIFQYYREEENGRGNFPPRFSGLQFPNYSSELNVNALELDDSALYLCASSLGTGYGETQYFGPGTRLLVL.

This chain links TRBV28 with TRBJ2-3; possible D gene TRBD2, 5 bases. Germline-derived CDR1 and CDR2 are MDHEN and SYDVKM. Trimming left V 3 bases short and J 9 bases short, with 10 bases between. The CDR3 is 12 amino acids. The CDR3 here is CASSFSRVTQYF. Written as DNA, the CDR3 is TGTGCCAGCAGTTTCTCGAGGGTAACGCAGTATTTT.

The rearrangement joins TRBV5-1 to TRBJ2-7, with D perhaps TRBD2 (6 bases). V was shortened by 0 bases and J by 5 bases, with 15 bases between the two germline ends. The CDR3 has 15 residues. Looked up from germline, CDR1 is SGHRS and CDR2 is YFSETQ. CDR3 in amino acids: CASSLAPGSADEQYF. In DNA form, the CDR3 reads TGCGCCAGCAGCTTGGCCCCCGGGAGTGCCGACGAGCAGTACTTC.

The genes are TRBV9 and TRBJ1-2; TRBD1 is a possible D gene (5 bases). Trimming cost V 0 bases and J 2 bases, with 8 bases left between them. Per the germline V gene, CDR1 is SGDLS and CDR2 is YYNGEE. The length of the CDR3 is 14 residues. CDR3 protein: CASSVDAGNYGYTF. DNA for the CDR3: TGTGCCAGCAGCGTAGATGCAGGGAACTATGGCTACACCTTC.